Below are 21 T cell receptor beta chains sequenced from a single sample in a study of Tregs in tolerant kidney transplant recipients. The method was immunoSEQ multiplex PCR; TCRdb's version includes in-frame clones alone and lacks a portion of them. This table has tens of thousands of clones, 95% to 98% appearing once. This specimen was Tregs from blood, taken before the transplant. The receptors stem from a human donor who received a combined kidney and bone marrow transplant.

This clone was picked up one time. The chain is built from TRBV2 and TRBJ1-3; D is possibly TRBD1 (5 bases). CDR3 size: 17 residues. The germline gives CDR1 SNHLY, CDR2 FYNNEI. V lost 4 bases, J lost 0 bases, and 16 bases lay in between. The CDR3, as DNA: TGTGCCAGCAGTGTTGGGCCCCTAAGGGGCTCTGGAAACACCATATATTTT. Translated: CASSVGPLRGSGNTIYF.

V and J are TRBV15 and TRBJ2-5; D may be TRBD2 (6 bases). The CDR3 has 16 amino acids. Between the trimmed V and J ends, which lost 0 bases and 2 bases, there was a span of 13 bases. CDR1 and CDR2 (germline): LNHNV, YYDKDF (reference sequence). The CDR3 coding sequence is TGTGCCACCAGCAGAGAAGGGAGTAGCGGACAAGAGACCCAGTACTTC. Translated, it gives CATSREGSSGQETQYF. The whole variable domain, filled in from reference TRBV15 and TRBJ2-5, reads DAMVIQNPRYQVTQFGKPVTLSCSQTLNHNVMYWYQQKSSQAPKLLFHYYDKDFNNEADTPDNFQSRRPNTSFCFLDIRSPGLGDTAMYLCATSREGSSGQETQYFGPGTRLLVL.

The chain has TRBV19 and TRBJ1-5; 10 bases are shared with TRBD1. In germline, CDR1 is LNHDA, CDR2 SQIVND (reference sequence). The CDR3 contains 16 residues. Germline trimming cut 4 bases from V and 6 bases from J; bases unmatched to any gene: 9. CDR3 nucleotides: TGTGCCAGTAGTAAAATTTGGACAGGGGGAGGTCAGCCCCAGCATTTT. Encoded protein: CASSKIWTGGGQPQHF.

The chain employs TRBV15 and TRBJ1-4; unclear D gene. The CDR3 spans 13 residues. V lost 1 base and J 8 bases, leaving 8 bases between the germline ends. Germline-derived CDR1 and CDR2 are LNHNV and YYDKDF (reference sequence). This chain's CDR3 is CATSRGYTEKLFF. The CDR3 coding sequence is TGTGCCACCAGCAGAGGTTACACCGAAAAACTGTTTTTT.

This rearrangement joins TRBV13 to TRBJ2-3; the match to TRBD2 covers 11 bases. V lost 5 bases and J lost 4; bases outside the gene matches: 8. Germline lookup yields CDR1 PRHDT and CDR2 FYEKMQ (reference sequence). This CDR3 contains 16 residues. Here the CDR3 reads CASSLWLAGGADTQYF. The CDR3 coding sequence is TGTGCCAGCAGCCTGTGGCTAGCGGGGGGTGCAGATACGCAGTATTTT.

The count of this clone is one. This sequence joins TRBV5-4 and TRBJ1-2; D not resolved. CDR3 length: 14 amino acids. Trimming cost V 4 bases and J 6 bases, with 16 bases left between them. From germline, CDR1 is SGHNT and CDR2 YYREEE (reference sequence). The CDR3 sequence: CASSAGNGIHGYTF. The CDR3 DNA reads as TGTGCCAGCAGCGCGGGAAACGGTATTCATGGCTACACCTTC.

J is TRBJ2-1 and V is TRBV14; TRBD2 aligns across 11 bases. The CDR3 is 15 amino acids. V dropped 0 bases and J dropped 8; count of bases not matched to a gene: 3. CDR1 is SGHDN, CDR2 FVKESK, per germline. CDR3 bases: TGTGCCAGCAGCCAAGAACTAGCGGGGGTCGATGAGCAGTTCTTC. Translating gives CASSQELAGVDEQFF. The full variable domain, in which reference TRBV14 and TRBJ2-1 provide the parts outside the CDR3, is EAGVTQFPSHSVIEKGQTVTLRCDPISGHDNLYWYRRVMGKEIKFLLHFVKESKQDESGMPNNRFLAERTGGTYSTLKVQPAELEDSGVYFCASSQELAGVDEQFFGPGTRLTVL.

The V gene is TRBV7-8, the J gene TRBJ1-1; 9 bases match TRBD1. Germline trimming cut 5 bases from V and 5 bases from J; bases unmatched to any gene: 9. The CDR3 extends over 15 amino acids. CDR1 and CDR2 from the germline V gene are SGHVS and FQNEAQ. CDR3 region: CASSPPDRGGTEAFF. The DNA for the CDR3 is TGTGCCAGCAGCCCCCCGGACAGGGGTGGGACTGAAGCTTTCTTT.

The rearrangement links TRBV27 to TRBJ2-7; D is ambiguous. This CDR3 is 12 amino acids long. CDR1 is MNHEY, CDR2 SMNVEV, per germline (reference sequence). The V end was cut by 7 bases, the J end by 6 bases, with 13 bases between. The CDR3, as DNA: TGTGCCAGCACCTCCGCGTTGGTCGAGCAGTACTTC. Translated, it gives CASTSALVEQYF.

V and J are TRBV10-3 and TRBJ1-1; 8 nucleotides line up with TRBD1. V lost 3 bases to trimming and J lost 7 bases; unmatched junction nucleotides: 7. The length of the CDR3 is 14 residues. Looked up from germline, CDR1 is ENHRY and CDR2 is SYGVKD. The CDR3 DNA reads as TGTGCCATCAGTGACAGGGGGCTGGGGGGTGAAGCTTTCTTT. Its translation is CAISDRGLGGEAFF.

The V gene is TRBV2, the J gene TRBJ1-1; 7 nucleotides align to TRBD1. Trimming cost V 5 bases and J 8 bases; bases outside gene matches: 5. From germline, CDR1 is SNHLY and CDR2 FYNNEI. CDR3 length: 12 residues. The CDR3: CASSTHRGEAFF. CDR3 nucleotide sequence: TGTGCCAGCAGTACACACAGGGGAGAAGCTTTCTTT.

This clone came up once. The chain uses TRBV27 and TRBJ2-2; maybe TRBD1 (5 bases). CDR1 and CDR2 (germline): MNHEY, SMNVEV (reference sequence). V was shortened by 3 bases and J by 2 bases, with 13 bases between the two germline ends. The CDR3 runs to 16 residues. CDR3 protein: CASSLGRDRNTGELFF. CDR3 nucleotide sequence: TGTGCCAGCAGTTTGGGAAGAGACAGAAACACCGGGGAGCTGTTTTTT.

This clone appeared a single time. V gene TRBV30 combines with J gene TRBJ2-2, with unresolved D. V shed 3 bases and J shed 3 bases, with 8 bases lying between them. CDR3 length: 13 amino acids. Germline V gene data show CDR1 as GTSNPN and CDR2 as SVGIG (reference sequence). Here the CDR3 reads CAWRLLYTGELFF. For the CDR3, the DNA is TGTGCCTGGAGACTACTCTACACCGGGGAGCTGTTTTTT. The full variable domain, rest sourced from reference TRBV30 and TRBJ2-2, is SQTIHQWPATLVQPVGSPLSLECTVEGTSNPNLYWYRQAAGRGLQLLFYSVGIGQISSEVPQNLSASRPQDRQFILSSKKLLLSDSGFYLCAWRLLYTGELFFGEGSRLTVL.

This clone came up once. The chain combines TRBV4-2 with TRBJ2-2; TRBD1 agrees at 10 bases. J was trimmed by 3 bases and V by 7 bases; bases with no gene match: 11. This CDR3 spans 17 amino acids. Germline-derived CDR1 and CDR2 are LGHNA and YNFKEQ. CDR3 region: CASTPRRTGGDTGELFF. The CDR3 DNA reads TGTGCCAGCACCCCCAGGAGGACAGGGGGGGACACCGGGGAGCTGTTTTTT.

V gene TRBV5-5 combines with J gene TRBJ1-2; D is ambiguous. This CDR3 spans 13 amino acids. The V end lost 4 bases, the J end lost 7 bases, and 14 bases lay between the germline ends. The germline gives CDR1 SGHKS, CDR2 YYEKEE (reference sequence). CDR3 loop: CASSPFSPGGYTF. CDR3 nucleotides: TGTGCCAGCAGCCCCTTCAGTCCAGGTGGCTACACCTTC.

This chain links TRBV19 with TRBJ2-1, with 8 nucleotides matching TRBD2. Unmatched junction bases numbered 6, after V lost 5 bases and J lost 0 bases. This CDR3 region has 16 residues. Germline V gene lookup returns CDR1 LNHDA and CDR2 SQIVND (reference sequence). CDR3 residues: CASSVSGGISYNEQFF. DNA for the CDR3: TGTGCCAGTAGTGTCAGCGGGGGAATCTCCTACAATGAGCAGTTCTTC.

The chain is built from TRBV30 and TRBJ2-5; D gene ambiguous. Germline lookup yields CDR1 GTSNPN and CDR2 SVGIG (reference sequence). V lost 5 bases and J 5 bases, leaving 9 bases between the germline ends. This CDR3 has 11 amino acids. CDR3 in DNA: TGTGCCTGGTCCGTTTTGGAGACCCAGTACTTC. Translation: CAWSVLETQYF.

This clone was observed once. J is TRBJ2-4 and V is TRBV19; TRBD2 matches 9 bases. There are 16 residues in the CDR3. Per germline, CDR1 LNHDA and CDR2 SQIVND (reference sequence). The V and J ends lost 4 bases and 2 bases, in that order; junction bases with no gene match: 6. CDR3 sequence: CASSTISGSSKNIQYF. The CDR3, as DNA: TGTGCCAGTAGTACAATTAGCGGGAGTTCCAAAAACATTCAGTACTTC.

The rearrangement joins TRBV7-2 to TRBJ2-7, with 9 nucleotides matching TRBD2. The CDR3 has 14 residues. Per germline, CDR1 SGHTA and CDR2 FQGNSA. V dropped 5 bases and J dropped 5; count of bases not matched to a gene: 7. The CDR3 loop reads CASSPGLATDEQYF. The CDR3 DNA follows: TGTGCCAGCAGCCCGGGACTAGCCACAGACGAGCAGTACTTC.

The rearrangement uses TRBV6-6 and TRBJ1-1; TRBD1 matches at 7 bases. The CDR3 has 12 amino acids. The germline CDR1 and CDR2 sequences are MNHNY and SVGAGI (reference sequence). V shed 5 bases and J 5 bases; nucleotides not matched to a gene: 2. The DNA for the CDR3 is TGTGCCAGCAGTCGACAGGGAACTGAAGCTTTCTTT. Its translation is CASSRQGTEAFF.

This clone has a single count. The chain employs TRBV5-1 and TRBJ1-4; TRBD1 aligns across 8 bases. The CDR3 contains 13 residues. Germline V gene lookup returns CDR1 SGHRS and CDR2 YFSETQ. The junction had 3 bases not matched to a gene; V was cut back by 4 bases and J by 7 bases. CDR3 region: CASSPQGAEKLFF. The CDR3 DNA reads TGCGCCAGCAGCCCTCAGGGGGCTGAAAAACTGTTTTTT.